The clone carrying this T cell receptor (beta chain) has more than one count but fewer than ten. The antigen is not known. Looked up from germline, CDR1 is MNHEY and CDR2 is SMNVEV (reference sequence). This CDR3 region has 15 residues. The V segment lost 5 bases and the J segment 0 bases; nucleotides outside the gene matches: 7. This specimen belongs to a study of naive and memory T cell subsets. Two oligonucleotides, mixed equimolar, formed the beta constant-region primer covering TRBC1 and TRBC2. Nested alpha and beta constant-region primers with the SP2 primer drove four PCR rounds on ligated cDNA. TCRdb re-called the UMI-ligation and nested PCR reads with MiXCR, one entry per CDR3 protein. This table has 99,000 or so distinct CDR3 sequences, roughly 15% appearing once. Overall study findings and caveats: TCR counts from RNA may reflect activation-linked expression changes. Especially in CD8 cells, naive repertoires contained a few larger clonotypes, possibly CD45RA-re-expressing memory cells.

The TCR sequence derives from a human donor in good health. Sequencing was carried out using naive CD8+ T cells from blood. The V gene is TRBV27, the J gene TRBJ2-7; TRBD1 agrees at 7 bases. The CDR3 DNA is TGTGCCAGCAGTCCCGGGACAGCTAGCTCCTACGAGCAGTACTTC. Translation gives CASSPGTASSYEQYF.